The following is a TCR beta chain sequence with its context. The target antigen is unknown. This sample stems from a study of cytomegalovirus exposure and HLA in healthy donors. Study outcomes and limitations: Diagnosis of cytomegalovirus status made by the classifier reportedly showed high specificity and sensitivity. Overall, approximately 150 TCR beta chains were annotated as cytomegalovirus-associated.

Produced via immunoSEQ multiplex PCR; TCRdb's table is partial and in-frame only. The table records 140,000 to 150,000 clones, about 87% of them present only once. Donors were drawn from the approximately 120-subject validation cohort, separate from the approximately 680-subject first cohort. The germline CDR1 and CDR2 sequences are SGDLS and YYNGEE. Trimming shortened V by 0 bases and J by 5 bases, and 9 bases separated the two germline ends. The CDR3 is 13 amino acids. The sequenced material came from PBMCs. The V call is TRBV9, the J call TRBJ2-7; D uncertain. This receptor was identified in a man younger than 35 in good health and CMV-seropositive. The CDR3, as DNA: TGTGCCAGCAGCGTAGGGTCAGCGAACGAGCAGTACTTC. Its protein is CASSVGSANEQYF.